A selection of T cell receptor beta chains follows, all from one sample in a study of T cells after yellow fever vaccination. TCRdb fed the 5' RACE reads into MiXCR, producing one record per CDR3 protein. The sample records hundreds of thousands of distinct CDR3 sequences, 15% to 20% being singletons. The source was PBMCs, collected 15 days after the yellow fever booster vaccination. Receptors were obtained from a man aged 25-40 years who received the YFV17D yellow fever vaccine. The CDR3 runs from the conserved cysteine through the conserved F or W. D genes are given only for firm matches. For some rows the clone size is stated as once, few or many, or as a class when expanded; others skip it.

clone_size: .; j_call: TRBJ2-7; v_call: TRBV5-6; d_call: .; cdr3_aa: CASSLVESRYEQYF; cdr3_nt: TGTGCCAGCAGCTTGGTGGAATCCCGCTACGAGCAGTACTTC
clone_size: .; j_call: TRBJ2-2; v_call: TRBV7-8; d_call: TRBD2; cdr3_aa: CASSFSGRAGTGELFF; cdr3_nt: TGTGCCAGCAGCTTTAGCGGGAGGGCCGGCACCGGGGAGCTGTTTTTT
clone_size: .; j_call: TRBJ2-3; v_call: TRBV5-1; d_call: TRBD1; cdr3_aa: CASSSLGQGRGYPDTQYF; cdr3_nt: TGCGCCAGCAGCTCCCTGGGACAGGGAAGAGGTTACCCAGATACGCAGTATTTT
clone_size: many; j_call: TRBJ2-3; v_call: TRBV4-2; d_call: .; cdr3_aa: CASSQEDSTDTQYF; cdr3_nt: TGTGCCAGCAGCCAAGAGGACTCCACAGATACGCAGTATTTT
clone_size: .; j_call: TRBJ2-7; v_call: TRBV5-6; d_call: .; cdr3_aa: CASSLAPGSSYEQYF; cdr3_nt: TGTGCCAGCAGCTTGGCCCCAGGGAGCTCCTACGAGCAGTACTTC
clone_size: .; j_call: TRBJ2-7; v_call: TRBV4-2; d_call: .; cdr3_aa: CASSQGSSGRDEQYF; cdr3_nt: TGTGCCAGCAGCCAAGGGAGTAGCGGCCGGGACGAGCAGTACTTC
clone_size: few; j_call: TRBJ2-5; v_call: TRBV28; d_call: TRBD1; cdr3_aa: CASRLRDRGFKETQYF; cdr3_nt: TGTGCCAGCAGACTCCGGGACAGGGGCTTCAAAGAGACCCAGTACTTC
clone_size: .; j_call: TRBJ2-2; v_call: TRBV4-3; d_call: TRBD2; cdr3_aa: CASPAGTRSTGELFF; cdr3_nt: TGCGCCAGCCCTGCCGGGACTAGGAGCACCGGGGAGCTGTTTTTT
clone_size: few; j_call: TRBJ2-2; v_call: TRBV29-1; d_call: .; cdr3_aa: CSVQGMMNTGELFF; cdr3_nt: TGCAGCGTTCAGGGGATGATGAACACCGGGGAGCTGTTTTTT
clone_size: .; j_call: TRBJ1-2; v_call: TRBV6-2/TRBV6-3; d_call: .; cdr3_aa: CASSNWDGYTF; cdr3_nt: TGTGCCAGCAGTAACTGGGATGGCTACACCTTC
clone_size: .; j_call: TRBJ2-3; v_call: TRBV20-1; d_call: TRBD2; cdr3_aa: CSGGGPLSDTQYF; cdr3_nt: TGCAGCGGGGGAGGGCCTTTATCGGATACGCAGTATTTT
clone_size: .; j_call: TRBJ1-5; v_call: TRBV7-2; d_call: .; cdr3_aa: CASSLSGSGNQPQHF; cdr3_nt: TGTGCCAGCAGCTTATCAGGGTCGGGCAATCAGCCCCAGCATTTT
clone_size: few; j_call: TRBJ2-7; v_call: TRBV5-1; d_call: .; cdr3_aa: CASSLAFGLSYEQYF; cdr3_nt: TGCGCCAGCAGCTTGGCCTTCGGTCTGTCCTACGAGCAGTACTTC
clone_size: .; j_call: TRBJ2-5; v_call: TRBV7-2; d_call: TRBD2; cdr3_aa: CASSQGLAARETQYF; cdr3_nt: TGTGCCAGCAGCCAGGGACTAGCGGCTAGAGAGACCCAGTACTTC
clone_size: .; j_call: TRBJ1-1; v_call: TRBV7-2; d_call: TRBD1; cdr3_aa: CASSVSGTALNTEAFF; cdr3_nt: TGTGCCAGCAGCGTATCCGGGACAGCTTTGAACACTGAAGCTTTCTTT
clone_size: .; j_call: TRBJ2-1; v_call: TRBV9; d_call: .; cdr3_aa: CASSVDQHNEQFF; cdr3_nt: TGTGCCAGCAGCGTAGACCAACACAATGAGCAGTTCTTC
clone_size: .; j_call: TRBJ2-3; v_call: TRBV6-1; d_call: TRBD1; cdr3_aa: CASSVRDRVTDTQYF; cdr3_nt: TGTGCCAGCAGCGTCCGGGACAGGGTAACAGATACGCAGTATTTT
clone_size: .; j_call: TRBJ2-7; v_call: TRBV6-1; d_call: TRBD1; cdr3_aa: CASSPDRPIGEQYF; cdr3_nt: TGTGCCAGCAGTCCGGACAGGCCCATCGGCGAGCAGTACTTC